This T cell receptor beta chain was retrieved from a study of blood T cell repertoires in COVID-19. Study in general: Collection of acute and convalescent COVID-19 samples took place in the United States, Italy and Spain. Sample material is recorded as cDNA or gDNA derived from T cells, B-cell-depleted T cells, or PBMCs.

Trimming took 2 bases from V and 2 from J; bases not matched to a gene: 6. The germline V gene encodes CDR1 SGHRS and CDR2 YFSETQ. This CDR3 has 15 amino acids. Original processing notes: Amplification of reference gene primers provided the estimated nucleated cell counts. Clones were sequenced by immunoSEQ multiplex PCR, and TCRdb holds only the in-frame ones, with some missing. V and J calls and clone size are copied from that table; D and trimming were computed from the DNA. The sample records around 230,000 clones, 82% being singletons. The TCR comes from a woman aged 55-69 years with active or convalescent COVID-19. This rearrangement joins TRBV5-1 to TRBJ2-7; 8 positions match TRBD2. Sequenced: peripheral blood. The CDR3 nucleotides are TGCGCCAGCAGCTTTGCGGGGGGCCGACCCTACGAGCAGTACTTC. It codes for CASSFAGGRPYEQYF.